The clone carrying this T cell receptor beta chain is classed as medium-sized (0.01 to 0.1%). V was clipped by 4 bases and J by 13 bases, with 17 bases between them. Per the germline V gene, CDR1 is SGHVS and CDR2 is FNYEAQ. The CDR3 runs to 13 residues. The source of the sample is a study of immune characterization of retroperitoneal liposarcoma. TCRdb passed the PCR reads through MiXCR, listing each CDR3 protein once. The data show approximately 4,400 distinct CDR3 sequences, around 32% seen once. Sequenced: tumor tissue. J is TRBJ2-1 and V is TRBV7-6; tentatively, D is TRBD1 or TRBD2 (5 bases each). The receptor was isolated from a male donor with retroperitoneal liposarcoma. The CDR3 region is CASSSNLGETQFF. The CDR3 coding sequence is TGTGCCAGCAGCTCAAACCTAGGGGAGACCCAGTTCTTC.